In this sample, the clone carrying this TCR beta chain turned up a few times. The germline gives CDR1 SGHKS, CDR2 YYEKEE (reference sequence). CDR3 length: 15 amino acids. With V trimmed by 0 bases and J by 3 bases, 5 bases remained unmatched. Authors' processing steps: Scientists estimated how many nucleated cells there were by amplifying reference gene primers. TCRdb keeps only in-frame clones here, not all; method: immunoSEQ multiplex PCR. V and J calls and clone size are those listed in that table; D and trimming were worked out from the DNA. Found here are about 230,000 clones, 83% of them singletons; the top ten hold less than 8%. These data come from a study of blood T cell repertoires in COVID-19. Study-wide background: Samples came from the United States, Italy and Spain, spanning acute and convalescent COVID-19. T cells, B-cell-depleted T cells, or PBMCs provided the cDNA or gDNA that served as material.

This TCR was recovered from a woman between 50 and 59 years old with acute or convalescent COVID-19. The J gene is TRBJ1-2, the V gene TRBV5-5; 7 bases line up with TRBD1. The source material was peripheral blood. CDR3 bases: TGTGCCAGCAGCTTGGATAGAGGGGGCGACTATGGCTACACCTTC. Translating gives CASSLDRGGDYGYTF.